This is a list of T cell receptor beta chains from one sample in a study of CD8 T cells in ankylosing spondylitis. TCRdb passed the 5' RACE reads through MiXCR, listing each CDR3 protein once. The profile shows a few hundred thousand distinct CDR3 sequences, 15% to 20% of them singletons. The sample consisted of blood, either unsorted or a sorted T cell fraction (not recorded which). The source of these receptors is a male donor with ankylosing spondylitis or in good health (not recorded which). The conserved cysteine and the conserved F or W are not part of the CDR3 here. Fields, in order: D gene, V gene, J gene, CDR3 protein. D genes are given only for firm matches.

.,TRBV9,TRBJ1-4,ASSKTWGATNEKLF
.,TRBV10-3,TRBJ1-1,AISEGTPSEAF
TRBD2,TRBV11-2,TRBJ2-3,ASSLEGGTGGTDTQY
TRBD1,TRBV5-1,TRBJ2-5,ASSLGQGAETQY
TRBD1,TRBV20-1,TRBJ1-1,SAPAPGGLDTEAF
.,TRBV5-1,TRBJ1-1,ASSPALEKEAF
.,TRBV3-1,TRBJ2-6,ASSRAYVLT
TRBD1,TRBV14,TRBJ2-1,ASSQVGQGSEQF
.,TRBV20-1,TRBJ2-3,SVGLDPQY
.,TRBV6-1,TRBJ1-3,ASSEGPRAIGNTIY
.,TRBV12-1,TRBJ1-1,ASSLSGTGRTRNTEAF
.,TRBV29-1,TRBJ2-5,SVRGPTTGETQY
.,TRBV15,TRBJ1-2,ATSRDLDRIGYGYT
TRBD2,TRBV20-1,TRBJ2-1,SARAAGGLFTNEQF
.,TRBV12-3/TRBV12-4,TRBJ1-5,ASSPTVSNQPQH
.,TRBV5-1,TRBJ2-1,ASSTSGGSGNEQF
.,TRBV7-6,TRBJ2-3,ASSLGGVGTDTQY
.,TRBV7-6,TRBJ1-3,ASSLIVGTQRLSPGNTIH
TRBD1,TRBV20-1,TRBJ1-1,SARQGAGVTEAF
.,TRBV12-3/TRBV12-4,TRBJ2-3,ASSSPVTDTQY
.,TRBV12-3/TRBV12-4,TRBJ2-1,ASSPPGTLYNEQF
.,TRBV3-1,TRBJ1-6,ASSQFRDLLALH
TRBD1,TRBV9,TRBJ2-1,ASSVAWTGGINEQF
TRBD2,TRBV7-3,TRBJ2-5,ASSSARTSGGPETQY
.,TRBV29-1,TRBJ1-2,SAGVRHSYT
TRBD1,TRBV10-3,TRBJ1-1,AISEPGQGLPEAF
TRBD1,TRBV20-1,TRBJ1-2,SARDLGTGAYGYT
.,TRBV9,TRBJ2-5,ASSVNTGDQETQY
.,TRBV20-1,TRBJ1-4,SARSRVKELF
.,TRBV7-2,TRBJ2-1,ASSFAPAYNEQF
TRBD1,TRBV5-5,TRBJ1-6,ASSLGRQGGRNSPLH
.,TRBV5-1,TRBJ2-1,ASSPRGVGNEQF
TRBD2,TRBV6-5,TRBJ2-1,ASSLLAESSYNEQF
.,TRBV12-3/TRBV12-4,TRBJ1-2,ASTGDRGNYGYT
.,TRBV5-1,TRBJ2-5,ASSLGDPIMETQY
.,TRBV28,TRBJ1-5,ASSFSWVQPQH
.,TRBV6-1,TRBJ2-2,ASSLQEHTGELF
TRBD1,TRBV27,TRBJ1-3,ASSLTPGGSGNTIY
.,TRBV27,TRBJ2-3,ASSFDSFSTDTQY
.,TRBV12-3/TRBV12-4,TRBJ1-3,ASKTNQGHSGNTIY
TRBD1,TRBV20-1,TRBJ2-1,SPGQGRNEQF
.,TRBV7-2,TRBJ2-1,ASTETGPWNEQF
.,TRBV20-1,TRBJ2-2,SARSPTANTGELF
.,TRBV24-1,TRBJ2-5,ATSRAPGETQY
.,TRBV2,TRBJ1-2,ASSPGGGYGYT
TRBD1,TRBV20-1,TRBJ1-2,SAPLTGGYGYT
.,TRBV3-1,TRBJ1-1,ASSPRAGTTEAF
.,TRBV5-1,TRBJ2-2,ASSLERPNTGELF
.,TRBV20-1,TRBJ1-5,SARARGTPRNQPQH
.,TRBV7-9,TRBJ1-2,ASSSRTAGGYT
.,TRBV14,TRBJ1-2,ASSQEYGYGYT
.,TRBV20-1,TRBJ1-6,SARVSGSNSPLH
TRBD1,TRBV6-5,TRBJ1-6,ASSNPGQGVRSPLH
.,TRBV5-1,TRBJ1-2,ASSLGTVTNYGYT
TRBD1,TRBV28,TRBJ2-5,ASSFRDRQETQY
.,TRBV4-1,TRBJ2-3,ASSQDPSEASSTDTQY
.,TRBV2,TRBJ2-2,ASSEARQVTGELF
TRBD1,TRBV3-1,TRBJ1-5,ASSQDSRGRNQPQH
TRBD2,TRBV12-3/TRBV12-4,TRBJ2-3,ASSFDLAGSTDTQY